Following are 23 T cell receptor beta chains from one sample sequenced in a study of tumor-infiltrating lymphocytes in primary liver carcinoma. Unsorted bulk tissue, about 19-32 mg of it, served as the source for co-extraction of RNA and DNA. The researchers produced TCR beta cDNA from 450 to 600 ng total RNA with a constant-region primer. Library construction for TCR beta comprised three nested multiplex PCR rounds performed with slightly modified ARM-PCR. Two initial PCR rounds of ten to eleven cycles each paired TRBV1-TRBV30 forward primers with a C-beta reverse primer. MiXCR, applied by TCRdb to the multiplex PCR reads, yields one record per CDR3 protein. This sample yields approximately 100,000 distinct CDR3 sequences, of which around two thirds are seen a single time; approximately 12% belongs to the top ten. The specimen was liver tumor tissue from sampling region 2. Described subset: tumor region T2, inferior pole. The receptors stem from a woman aged 55 to 70 with primary liver carcinoma and hepatitis B virus infection.

V gene TRBV19 combines with J gene TRBJ2-1; D is uncertain. Germline CDR1 reads LNHDA; CDR2 reads SQIVND (reference sequence). Trimming pared 1 base from V and 0 bases from J, leaving 7 bases between. The CDR3 spans 15 residues. CDR3 sequence: CASSIGTPSYNEQFF. The CDR3 DNA reads as TGTGCCAGTAGTATAGGTACCCCCTCCTACAATGAGCAGTTCTTC.

This clonotype showed up many times. The genes are TRBV29-1 and TRBJ2-7; TRBD1 might be the D (5 bases). CDR3 length equals 12 residues. Germline V CDR1 and CDR2: SQVTM, ANQGSEA. V gave up 6 bases and J gave up 3 bases, with 12 bases separating them. CDR3 DNA: TGCAGCGTGCTTACAGGTTACTACGAGCAGTACTTC. It translates to CSVLTGYYEQYF.

The chain employs TRBV11-3 and TRBJ2-7; TRBD1 agrees at 7 bases. Germline V gene sequence: CDR1 SGHNT, CDR2 YENEEA. The CDR3 totals 15 residues. The trim removed 8 bases at V and 6 bases at J, leaving 16 bases unmatched. The chain's CDR3 is CASGPGIGGNCEQYF. DNA of the CDR3: TGTGCCAGCGGCCCCGGGATAGGGGGCAACTGCGAGCAGTACTTC.

As regards this clonotype: A much more abundant neighbour one base away suggests this may be a read error. The chain employs TRBV14 and TRBJ2-7; the match to TRBD1 covers 9 bases. Germline V gives CDR1 SGHDN, CDR2 FVKESK. There are 14 residues in the CDR3. The J segment lost 5 bases and the V segment lost 4 bases, leaving 6 bases of the junction unmatched. This CDR3 reads CASSLAGTGNEQYF. CDR3 DNA sequence: TGTGCCAGCAGCCTAGCAGGGACAGGGAACGAGCAGTACTTC.

With regard to this clonotype: This may stem from a read error, because a much larger clone lies one nucleotide away. V and J are TRBV28 and TRBJ1-4, with a tentative D call TRBD1 (6 bases). CDR3 length: 13 residues. Germline CDR1 is MDHEN and CDR2 is SYDVKM. In nucleotides, the CDR3 is TGTGTCAGCAGTTTCGGGACACTTGCAAAACTGTTTTTT. Its translation: CVSSFGTLAKLFF.

This sequence joins TRBV6-6 and TRBJ2-5; 7 bases align to TRBD2. Germline CDR1 is MNHNY and CDR2 is SVGAGI (reference sequence). The CDR3 length is 17 residues. V was clipped by 6 bases and J by 4 bases; unmatched bases: 17. The CDR3 is CASSNPQTSGTGETQYF. The DNA for the CDR3 is TGTGCCAGCAGCAACCCACAGACAAGCGGGACGGGAGAGACCCAGTACTTC.

This clonotype showed up just a few times. The CDR3 spells CASSLVGAVYNEYFF. CDR3 in DNA: TGTGCCAGCAGCTTAGTAGGGGCGGTTTACAATGAGTATTTCTTC. The rearrangement uses TRBV11-3 and TRBJ2-1; D possibly corresponds to TRBD1 (5 bases). Looked up from germline, CDR1 is SGHNT and CDR2 is YENEEA. CDR3 length equals 15 residues. Trimming took 1 base from V and 16 from J, leaving 23 bases between them.

This clonotype was seen more than once but under ten times. Germline and junction disagree at one end, which may indicate a read error. The CDR3 nucleotides read TGTGCCGGCAGCTTAGCTCACCAGCCCGGCAATGAGCAGTTCTTC. Encoded protein: CAGSLAHQPGNEQFF. The chain couples TRBV11-2 to TRBJ2-1; D gene uncertain. The CDR3 consists of 15 residues. The germline V gene encodes CDR1 SGHAT and CDR2 FQNNGV.

For this clonotype: A much larger clone is a single base away; this may be a read error. The conserved closing phenylalanine or tryptophan is absent in this CDR3, likely reflecting a read error. The chain links TRBV29-1 to TRBJ2-1; TRBD2 is a possible D gene (6 bases). This CDR3 comprises 13 residues. CDR1 and CDR2 (germline): SQVTM, ANQGSEA. V lost 7 bases and J 3 bases, leaving 13 bases between the germline ends. The CDR3 protein is CSGRIGSYNEQFL. The CDR3 DNA reads as TGCAGCGGCCGTATCGGGAGCTACAATGAGCAGTTCCTC.

A word on this clonotype: At one end the junction does not follow the germline gene, possibly because of a read error. The chain couples TRBV7-8 to TRBJ2-2, with 10 nucleotides matching TRBD2. Per germline, CDR1 SGHVS and CDR2 FQNEAQ. CDR3 size: 18 residues. The CDR3 reads CASSDGGLATPGTVELFF. The DNA for the CDR3 is TGTGCCAGCAGTGACGGGGGACTAGCGACCCCGGGTACCGTGGAGCTGTTTTTT.

This clonotype was seen a single time. The junction differs from germline at one of its ends, possibly a read error. The CDR3 loop is CASSYRGSTEALF. The CDR3 coding sequence is TGTGCCAGCAGTTACCGAGGGTCCACTGAAGCTCTCTTT. J is TRBJ1-1 and V is TRBV6-5; no clear D. Germline V CDR1 and CDR2: MNHEY, SVGAGI. The CDR3 covers 13 residues.

Notes on this clonotype: A much larger clone differs from this one at a single base, so this may be a read error. This sequence joins TRBV7-9 and TRBJ2-3; D ambiguous. Per germline, CDR1 SEHNR and CDR2 FQNEAQ (reference sequence). This CDR3 is built from 14 residues. CDR3 amino acids: CANSPQRATDTQYF. CDR3 DNA sequence: TGTGCCAACAGCCCCCAAAGGGCCACAGATACGCAGTATTTT.

In the case of this clonotype: The junction departs from germline at one end; a sequencing error may be responsible. The chain has TRBV11-2 and TRBJ2-3, with 7 bases matching TRBD2. This CDR3 is built from 15 residues. Germline V gene data show CDR1 as SGHAT and CDR2 as FQNNGV. The chain's CDR3 is CANSFGLGRTDTQCF. The CDR3 nucleotides are TGTGCCAACAGCTTCGGACTAGGACGTACAGATACGCAGTGTTTT.

This clonotype came up a few times. Being one base from a much bigger clone, this may be a read error. V usage is TRBV6-2 or TRBV6-3 and J usage is TRBJ2-5; TRBD2 aligns across 8 bases. CDR3 length: 15 amino acids. The ends lost 7 bases at V and 5 bases at J; junction bases unmatched: 12. Per the germline V gene, CDR1 is MNHEY and CDR2 is SVGEGT. The CDR3 region has the DNA TGTGCCAGCAATTCGGGCGGGAGGATTTATGAGACCCAGTACTTC. This codes for CASNSGGRIYETQYF.

This clonotype was recorded many times. The V and J genes are TRBV1 and TRBJ2-5; the D call of TRBD2 is as the table states it, not checked on the DNA. TRBV1 is annotated as a pseudogene. This CDR3 has 13 residues. CDR3 amino acids: CTSSGRAGETQYF. The CDR3 region has the DNA TGCACCAGCAGCGGGAGGGCCGGGGAGACCCAGTACTTC.

The rearrangement joins TRBV11-3 to TRBJ2-7; 10 nucleotides match TRBD2. Germline CDR1 reads SGHNT; CDR2 reads YENEEA. V shed 0 bases and J 10 bases; nucleotides not matched to a gene: 21. This CDR3 has 19 amino acids. The CDR3 reads CASSLEASGRHLRTTYQYF. For the CDR3, the DNA is TGTGCCAGCAGCTTAGAAGCTAGCGGGAGACATCTTCGGACAACCTACCAGTACTTC.

Concerning this clonotype: The junction departs from the called germline gene at one end, perhaps through a read error. The rearrangement joins TRBV19 to TRBJ1-1; D is undetermined. CDR1 LNHDA and CDR2 SQIVND come from the germline V gene (reference sequence). The CDR3 is made up of 14 amino acids. CDR3 sequence: CASCIDKRNTEAFF. Written as DNA, the CDR3 is TGTGCCAGTTGTATAGATAAAAGGAACACTGAAGCTTTCTTT.

Remarks on this clonotype: Compared with germline, one end of the junction differs, possibly owing to a read error. V and J are TRBV30 and TRBJ2-1, with D possibly matching TRBD1 (5 bases). Germline-derived CDR1 and CDR2 are GTSNPN and SVGIG (reference sequence). The CDR3 consists of 16 residues. Written as DNA, the CDR3 is TGTGCCTGGAATCTTCGCAAGGGGAACCTTTACAACGAGCAGTTCTTC. It is translated as CAWNLRKGNLYNEQFF.

J is TRBJ2-7 and V is TRBV12-3 or TRBV12-4; tentatively, D is TRBD2 (6 bases). The CDR3 totals 13 residues. V was cut by 3 bases and J by 5 bases, with 11 bases left in between. The CDR3 spells CASSFRRDDEQYF. CDR3 bases: TGTGCCAGCAGTTTTCGGCGGGATGACGAGCAGTACTTC.

Remarks on this clonotype: Mismatch with germline at one junction end may stem from a read error. In nucleotides, the CDR3 is TGTACCAGCAACTTAGTACCAGGAGGCACAGATACGCAGTATTTT. This sequence encodes CTSNLVPGGTDTQYF. The chain uses TRBV11-3 and TRBJ2-3, with D uncertain. Germline lookup yields CDR1 SGHNT and CDR2 YENEEA. The CDR3 covers 15 residues.

In the case of this clonotype: The CDR3 does not close with the conserved phenylalanine or tryptophan, likely indicating a read error. Because the CDR3's place on the DNA is in doubt, the DNA is left out and the CDR3 is given as listed by TCRdb. The chain couples TRBV11-1 to TRBJ2-3. Termini included, the CDR3 measures 14 amino acids. Germline V gene data show CDR1 as SGHAT and CDR2 as FQDESV (reference sequence). The CDR3 sequence is CASSLRQRVRESHI.

The rearrangement links TRBV6-1 to TRBJ2-3; 7 nucleotides align to TRBD1. J gave up 1 base and V 8 bases, and 12 bases lay outside the gene matches. The CDR3 runs 16 residues. The germline CDR1 and CDR2 sequences are MNHNS and SASEGT. The CDR3 protein is CASGRDSIMGTDTQYF. As DNA, the CDR3 is TGTGCCAGCGGCCGGGACAGCATCATGGGCACAGATACGCAGTATTTT.

Comments on this clonotype: One base away lies a much larger clone, so this may be a sequencing read error. The V call is TRBV15, the J call TRBJ2-2, with TRBD2 as a possible D gene (5 bases). CDR3 length: 14 amino acids. Germline CDR1 reads LNHNV; CDR2 reads YYDKDF (reference sequence). This CDR3 reads CATSETTNTWELFF. CDR3 DNA: TGTGCCACCAGCGAGACTACGAACACCTGGGAGCTGTTTTTT.